These T cell receptor beta chains were read from a single sample in a study of cytomegalovirus exposure and HLA in healthy donors. Libraries were prepared by immunoSEQ multiplex PCR; TCRdb keeps only in-frame clonotypes and omits some of them. In the table there are some 200,000 clones, around 70% of which are singletons. The sequencing sample was made of PBMCs. The receptors derive from a man in his forties or fifties in good health and CMV-seropositive. CDR3s include the opening cysteine and the closing phenylalanine or tryptophan.

CDR3,J,V,length
CASSPIPSVRTEAFF,TRBJ1-1,TRBV6-5,15
CATSAGTGEQYF,TRBJ2-7,TRBV15,12
CASRRTGRDTEAFF,TRBJ1-1,TRBV27,14
CASSGQGLANYGYTF,TRBJ1-2,TRBV5-1,15
CASSGADRRTQYF,TRBJ2-5,TRBV5-8,13
CASSRGTSSTDTQYF,TRBJ2-3,TRBV5-1,15
CASSLAGGWTEAFF,TRBJ1-1,TRBV7-2,14
CASRQAGGNNEQFF,TRBJ2-1,TRBV5-4,14
CSAVSNEQFF,TRBJ2-1,TRBV20-1,10
CASNSWSGGVDTQYF,TRBJ2-3,TRBV28,15
CASSLLGTGGIYEQYF,TRBJ2-7,TRBV27,16
CASSGQGSGYNSPLHF,TRBJ1-6,TRBV9,16
CATNARNTKNGRNTIYF,TRBJ1-3,TRBV15,17
CACSLQGSGNTIYF,TRBJ1-3,TRBV2,14
CASSRDRDSGTDTQYF,TRBJ2-3,TRBV4-1,16
CASSFGDRNYGYTF,TRBJ1-2,TRBV28,14
CASSSRENTEAFF,TRBJ1-1,TRBV7-6,13